This T cell receptor beta chain was documented in a study of cytotoxic CD8 clonotypes in ibrutinib-treated CLL. From germline, CDR1 is LNHNV and CDR2 YYDKDF (reference sequence). The CDR3 is 15 residues long. The V gene lost 1 base and the J gene lost 3 bases, with 10 bases spanning the gap. Method: immunoSEQ multiplex PCR; TCRdb's copy keeps in-frame clones and lacks some. The sample yields roughly 190,000 clones, 72% seen once. The receptor's source is a human donor with chronic lymphocytic leukemia. The chain employs TRBV15 and TRBJ1-5; no definite D call. Specimen: PBMCs, collected after 24 months of ibrutinib treatment. This chain's CDR3 is CATSRGGRANQPQHF. Here the CDR3 DNA reads TGTGCCACCAGCAGAGGAGGTAGGGCCAATCAGCCCCAGCATTTT.